These 27 T cell receptor beta chains were sequenced from one sample in a study of T cells after yellow fever vaccination. Using its own MiXCR run on the 5' RACE reads, TCRdb lists one record per CDR3 protein. The sample lists some 600,000 distinct CDR3 sequences; less than 20% were seen once. The sample in question was PBMCs, obtained less than 6 days after the first yellow fever vaccination. The receptors here all came from a man aged 18 to 29 who received the YFV17D yellow fever vaccine.

The gene calls are TRBV10-1 and TRBJ1-2; weak D call: TRBD1 (5 bases). The germline V and J ends were trimmed by 3 bases and 3 bases, with 8 bases remaining between them. The CDR3 totals 13 residues. CDR1 and CDR2 (germline): WNHNN, SYGVQD (reference sequence). This chain's CDR3 is CASSDRGDYGYTF. DNA of the CDR3: TGCGCCAGCAGTGACCGGGGCGACTATGGCTACACCTTC.

The CDR3 DNA reads as TGTGCCAGCAGTTTATATTCCAGGGGGGATTCACCCCTCCACTTT. Encoded protein: CASSLYSRGDSPLHF. The chain joins TRBV28 to TRBJ1-6; 7 nucleotides line up with TRBD1. The trim removed 1 base at V and 8 bases at J, leaving 5 bases unmatched. Germline CDR1 and CDR2: MDHEN and SYDVKM. This CDR3 spans 15 amino acids.

The chain is built from TRBV12-3 or TRBV12-4 and TRBJ1-2, with D unresolved. Trimming removed 2 bases from V and 8 bases from J, with 12 bases in between. This CDR3 region has 13 residues. CDR3 in amino acids: CASSLQGGRGYTF. CDR3 DNA: TGTGCCAGCAGTTTACAAGGAGGGAGAGGCTACACCTTC.

This chain links TRBV2 with TRBJ2-3, with D perhaps matching TRBD2 (6 bases). Germline V gene sequence: CDR1 SNHLY, CDR2 FYNNEI. The CDR3 is 19 amino acids. V dropped 4 bases and J dropped 0 bases, with 23 bases sitting between them. CDR3 DNA sequence: TGTGCCAGCAGTGCCCCATGGCAGCTGGGACTTCCTAGCACAGATACGCAGTATTTT. As protein: CASSAPWQLGLPSTDTQYF.

The chain has TRBV4-1 and TRBJ2-7; perhaps D is TRBD1 or TRBD2 (5 bases each). V lost 4 bases and J 7 bases, leaving 17 bases between the germline ends. Germline V gene lookup returns CDR1 MGHRA and CDR2 YSYEKL. CDR3 length: 14 amino acids. The CDR3 protein is CASSPPGTVVEQYF. Here the CDR3 DNA reads TGCGCCAGCAGCCCGCCCGGGACGGTCGTGGAGCAGTACTTC.

This clonotype came up a few times. The CDR3 coding sequence is TGTGCCAGCAGTTACTCCGAGGGGTATGGCTACACCTTC. As protein: CASSYSEGYGYTF. V and J are TRBV6-5 and TRBJ1-2; TRBD1 might be the D (5 bases). The length of the CDR3 is 13 residues. Between the trimmed V and J ends, which lost 0 bases and 5 bases, there was a span of 7 bases. The germline CDR1 and CDR2 sequences are MNHEY and SVGAGI.

The chain employs TRBV7-9 and TRBJ2-3; 8 bases agree with TRBD2. The CDR3 has 17 amino acids. Per the germline V gene, CDR1 is SEHNR and CDR2 is FQNEAQ (reference sequence). V gave up 6 bases and J gave up 0 bases; unmatched junction bases: 11. In nucleotides, the CDR3 is TGTGCCAGCAGTTTTCACACACTAGCGGCTAGCACAGATACGCAGTATTTT. It encodes CASSFHTLAASTDTQYF.

The chain joins TRBV6-5 to TRBJ1-2, with 8 nucleotides matching TRBD1. There are 16 residues in the CDR3. Germline CDR1 and CDR2: MNHEY and SVGAGI. V was clipped by 0 bases and J by 4 bases; unmatched bases: 7. DNA for the CDR3: TGTGCCAGCAGTTACTCGAGGACGGGACAGGTCTATGGCTACACCTTC. Its protein is CASSYSRTGQVYGYTF.

V gene TRBV9 combines with J gene TRBJ2-3; 11 bases are shared with TRBD1. V lost 3 bases to trimming and J lost 2 bases; unmatched junction nucleotides: 5. The CDR3 totals 16 residues. CDR1 is SGDLS and CDR2 is YYNGEE in the germline V gene. The CDR3 loop reads CASSARDRGFTDTQYF. The CDR3 region has the DNA TGTGCCAGCAGCGCCCGGGACAGGGGGTTCACAGATACGCAGTATTTT. Full variable domain (rest looked up from reference TRBV9 and TRBJ2-3): DSGVTQTPKHLITATGQRVTLRCSPRSGDLSVYWYQQSLDQGLQFLIQYYNGEERAKGNILERFSAQQFPDLHSELNLSSLELGDSALYFCASSARDRGFTDTQYFGPGTRLTVL.

The rearrangement links TRBV2 to TRBJ2-7; 13 nucleotides agree with TRBD2. J lost 9 bases, V lost 4 bases, and 0 bases had no gene match. Germline CDR1 SNHLY, CDR2 FYNNEI. CDR3 length: 12 amino acids. The CDR3 loop is CASSGTSGGQYV. The CDR3 coding sequence is TGTGCCAGCAGTGGGACTAGCGGGGGGCAGTACGTC.

The chain joins TRBV30 to TRBJ2-3, with 9 bases identical to TRBD2. CDR1 and CDR2 from the germline V gene are GTSNPN and SVGIG (reference sequence). The trim removed 1 base at V and 4 bases at J, leaving 3 bases unmatched. This CDR3 has 14 amino acids. CDR3 DNA: TGTGCCTGGAGTGCCCTAGCGGGGTCAGATACGCAGTATTTT. Its protein product is CAWSALAGSDTQYF.

This clonotype was observed a handful of times. Written as DNA, the CDR3 is TGTGCCAGCACCACCGTACTACAGGGAAACGAGCAGTACTTC. Translation: CASTTVLQGNEQYF. The rearrangement links TRBV6-1 to TRBJ2-7; tentatively, D is TRBD1 (6 bases). V was cut by 7 bases and J by 5 bases, with 18 bases left in between. This CDR3 has 14 amino acids. The germline gives CDR1 MNHNS, CDR2 SASEGT.

V usage is TRBV28 and J usage is TRBJ1-1; D gene unclear. Per germline, CDR1 MDHEN and CDR2 SYDVKM. V was shortened by 5 bases and J by 8 bases, with 9 bases between the two germline ends. This CDR3 is 11 amino acids long. The chain's CDR3 is CASSRSAEAFF. The CDR3 coding sequence is TGTGCCAGCAGTCGTAGTGCGGAAGCTTTCTTT.

This clonotype was found a few times. The chain has TRBV9 and TRBJ1-1; tentative D call: TRBD1 (6 bases). Germline V lookup: CDR1 SGDLS, CDR2 YYNGEE. With 0 bases removed from V and 0 bases from J, the gap between germline ends came to 6 bases. The CDR3 spans 14 residues. The CDR3 DNA reads TGTGCCAGCAGCGTAGCAGGGGTGAACACTGAAGCTTTCTTT. It translates to CASSVAGVNTEAFF.

This clonotype was detected many times. V and J are TRBV5-1 and TRBJ1-4; 10 positions match TRBD1. The V segment lost 4 bases and the J segment 8 bases; nucleotides outside the gene matches: 5. CDR3 length: 14 residues. Germline values: CDR1 SGHRS, CDR2 YFSETQ. CDR3 sequence reads: CASSRQGAEEKLFF. In DNA form, the CDR3 reads TGCGCCAGCAGCCGACAGGGGGCTGAAGAAAAACTGTTTTTT.

The V gene is TRBV7-2, the J gene TRBJ2-1, with D unresolved. Trimming cost V 6 bases and J 1 base, with 10 bases left between them. The germline V gene has CDR1 SGHTA and CDR2 FQGNSA. The CDR3 extends over 14 amino acids. Here the CDR3 reads CASRRLGSYNEQFF. CDR3 nucleotide sequence: TGTGCCAGCAGGCGACTCGGATCCTACAATGAGCAGTTCTTC. Full variable domain (remainder filled in from reference TRBV7-2 and TRBJ2-1): GAGVSQSPSNKVTEKGKDVELRCDPISGHTALYWYRQSLGQGLEFLIYFQGNSAPDKSGLPSDRFSAERTGGSVSTLTIQRTQQEDSAVYLCASRRLGSYNEQFFGPGTRLTVL.

This clonotype was picked up a small number of times. This sequence joins TRBV10-3 and TRBJ2-1; the D is unclear. This CDR3 comprises 15 residues. The germline V gene encodes CDR1 ENHRY and CDR2 SYGVKD. Trimming cost V 2 bases and J 0 bases, with 8 bases left between them. CDR3 bases: TGTGCCATCAGTGAGGCCTTGAGCTCCTACAATGAGCAGTTCTTC. Its translation: CAISEALSSYNEQFF.

This chain links TRBV12-3 or TRBV12-4 with TRBJ2-7; D is perhaps TRBD2 (6 bases). The CDR3 has 14 residues. The V end lost 3 bases, the J end lost 2 bases, and 11 bases lay between the germline ends. CDR3 loop: CASSLNGGTYEQYF. The CDR3 nucleotides are TGTGCCAGCAGTTTGAACGGGGGAACCTACGAGCAGTACTTC.

In this sample, this clonotype turned up a few times. This chain connects TRBV3-1 to TRBJ1-2; D uncertain. The CDR3 totals 14 residues. Looked up from germline, CDR1 is LGHDT and CDR2 is YNNKEL (reference sequence). Trimming stripped 2 bases from V and 0 bases from J, with 7 bases between. As DNA, the CDR3 is TGTGCCAGCAGCCAACACGGGGCTAACTATGGCTACACCTTC. This codes for CASSQHGANYGYTF.

This clonotype has a handful of counts. The chain couples TRBV3-1 to TRBJ1-2; D is possibly TRBD1 (6 bases). V was shortened by 4 bases and J by 5 bases, with 23 bases between the two germline ends. This CDR3 is 17 amino acids long. Germline CDR1 is LGHDT and CDR2 is YNNKEL (reference sequence). CDR3 protein: CASSPPPGEGVWYGYTF. The CDR3 DNA reads as TGTGCCAGCAGCCCCCCTCCCGGGGAGGGGGTGTGGTATGGCTACACCTTC.

As regards this clonotype: No DNA is shown, since the ends of the CDR3 on it are uncertain; the CDR3 is the one TCRdb lists. The chain has TRBV20-1 and TRBJ1-5; TRBD1 was called by the table and not checked on the DNA. 15 amino acids form the CDR3, both terminal residues included. Germline V gene sequence: CDR1 DFQATT, CDR2 SNEGSKA (reference sequence). This chain's CDR3 is CSTSAGGLGNQPQHF.

This clonotype was counted a few times. The chain is built from TRBV27 and TRBJ1-6; D unclear. V lost 3 bases and J lost 7, with 16 bases in between. Germline V lookup: CDR1 MNHEY, CDR2 SMNVEV (reference sequence). The CDR3 totals 16 residues. DNA for the CDR3: TGTGCCAGCAGTTTGATCCTGACAAGACCCAATTCACCCCTCCACTTT. Its translation: CASSLILTRPNSPLHF.

A few counts support this clonotype. The J gene is TRBJ2-1, the V gene TRBV7-8; D may be TRBD2 (6 bases). Germline lookup yields CDR1 SGHVS and CDR2 FQNEAQ. Deletions cut 5 bases from V and 7 bases from J, with 21 bases between. The length of the CDR3 is 16 residues. The CDR3, as DNA: TGTGCCAGCAGCCCGCATTATTCCGGGACTTTAAATGAGCAGTTCTTC. It yields the protein CASSPHYSGTLNEQFF.

The chain recombines TRBV6-2 or TRBV6-3 with TRBJ2-5; D is uncertain. With 0 bases removed from V and 2 bases from J, the gap between germline ends came to 13 bases. The CDR3 runs 16 residues. From germline, CDR1 is MNHEY and CDR2 SVGEGT. DNA for the CDR3: TGTGCCAGCAGTTACTCGAGATCACGGTCACAAGAGACCCAGTACTTC. Translating it yields CASSYSRSRSQETQYF.

This clonotype has just a few counts. The V and J genes are TRBV4-1 and TRBJ2-4; D might be TRBD2 (7 bases). Looked up from germline, CDR1 is MGHRA and CDR2 is YSYEKL. V was cut by 0 bases and J by 1 base, with 13 bases left in between. The CDR3 length is 17 residues. CDR3 amino acids: CASSQESGGQAKNIQYF. The CDR3 region has the DNA TGCGCCAGCAGCCAAGAATCCGGGGGGCAGGCCAAAAACATTCAGTACTTC.

The V call is TRBV7-8, the J call TRBJ2-7; unclear D gene. This CDR3 is 16 amino acids long. V lost 1 base to trimming and J lost 3 bases, with 16 bases between them. CDR1 and CDR2 from the germline V gene are SGHVS and FQNEAQ. This CDR3 reads CASSLESGFMVYEQYV. Written as DNA, the CDR3 is TGTGCCAGCAGCTTAGAGTCAGGTTTTATGGTCTACGAGCAGTACGTC.

The rearrangement links TRBV12-3 or TRBV12-4 to TRBJ1-2; D remains ambiguous. This CDR3 has 15 residues. V shed 1 base and J shed 1 base, with 10 bases lying between them. DNA of the CDR3: TGTGCCAGCAGTTTAGGCGGAAGATTTAACTATGGCTACACCTTC. Encoded protein: CASSLGGRFNYGYTF.